This entry features one T cell receptor (beta chain) sequence. Its specificity is unknown. This sample is drawn from a study of T cell repertoires in cytomegalovirus infection. Looking at the study overall: HLA-B-restricted CMV epitopes that are well studied, plus recently identified HLA-C-restricted ones, were used by the study.

Study results and limitations: Using cumulative public TCR beta family frequency, the authors identified those who carried CMV together with the relevant HLA.

V gave up 5 bases and J gave up 5 bases; unmatched junction bases: 7. CDR3 length equals 15 residues. Germline CDR1 reads SGHVS; CDR2 reads FQNEAQ. TCRdb redid the calling of the reads with MiXCR, one entry per CDR3 protein. Of some 900,000 distinct CDR3 sequences in the sample, over 25% were seen once. This TCR derives from a human donor in good health (CMV status not recorded). Some clones in this sample may be carry-over from other donors' samples. This chain joins TRBV7-8 and TRBJ1-4, with 8 bases lining up with TRBD1. The starting material was cultured CD8+ T cells from PBMCs, obtained from culture after CMV antigen stimulation. The CDR3 here is CASSLQNRGNEKLFF. As DNA, the CDR3 is TGTGCCAGCAGCCTTCAAAACAGGGGGAATGAAAAACTGTTTTTT.